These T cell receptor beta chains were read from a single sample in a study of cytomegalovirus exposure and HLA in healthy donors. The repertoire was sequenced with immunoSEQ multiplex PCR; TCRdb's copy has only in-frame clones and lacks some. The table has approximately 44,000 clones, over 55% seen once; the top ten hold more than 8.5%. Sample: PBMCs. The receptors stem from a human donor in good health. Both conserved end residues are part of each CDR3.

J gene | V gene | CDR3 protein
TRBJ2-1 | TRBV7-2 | CASSPGNTEQFF
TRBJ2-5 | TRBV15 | CATSSREGGETQYF
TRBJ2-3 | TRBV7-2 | CASSSRRGTDTQYF
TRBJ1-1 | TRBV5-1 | CASSLAQNTEAFF
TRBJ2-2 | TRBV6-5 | CASGDGATNTGELFF
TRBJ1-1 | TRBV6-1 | CASSEVRGAPEAFF
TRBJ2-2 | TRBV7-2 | CASSLRGEPNTGELFF
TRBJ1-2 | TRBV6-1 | CASSELQGAGGYTF
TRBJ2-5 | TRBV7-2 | CASSFQRGAGETQYF
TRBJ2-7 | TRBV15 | CATSPRGQAREQYF
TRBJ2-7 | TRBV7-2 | CASSPGLAGQVLGYEQYF
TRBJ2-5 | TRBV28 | CASSFRLGGGETQYF
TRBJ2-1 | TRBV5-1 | CASSGQTSGYNEQFF
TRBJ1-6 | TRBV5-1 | CASSSGTVDSPLHF
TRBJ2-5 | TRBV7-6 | CASSLGAGGVQYF
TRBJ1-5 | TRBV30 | CAWSEREDQPQHF
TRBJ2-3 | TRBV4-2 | CASSQRTSGGSTDTQYF
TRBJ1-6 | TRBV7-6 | CASSPRGQGLSYNSPLHF
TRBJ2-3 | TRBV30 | CAWSPPRLASTDTQYF
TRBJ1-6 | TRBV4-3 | CASSHLQGIQNNSPLHF
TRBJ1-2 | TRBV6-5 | CASSTRDTRDYGYTF
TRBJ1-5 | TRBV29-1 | CSVSGGFNQPQHF
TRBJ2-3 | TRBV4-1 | CASSQVVVGQGTPDTQYF
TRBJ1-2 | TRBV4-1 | CASSQDDRGWDGYTF
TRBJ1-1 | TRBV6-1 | CASRTAVGGNTEAFF
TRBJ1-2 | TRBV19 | CASSIGTAYGYTF
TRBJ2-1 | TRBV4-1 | CASSPTGSSYNEQFF
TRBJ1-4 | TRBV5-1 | CASSRDTTNEKLFF
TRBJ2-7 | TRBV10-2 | CASRVGANEQYF